These 11 T cell receptor beta chains came from one sample sequenced in a study of blood T cell repertoires in COVID-19. Generated by immunoSEQ multiplex PCR, the TCRdb table keeps only in-frame clones and is missing some. The sample has roughly 360,000 clones; approximately 89% are singletons. The source material was PBMCs or T cells enriched from blood (not recorded which). The source is a man younger than 45 who had recovered from COVID-19.

Of note for this clone: Other DNA variants within this sample encode the same CDR3. The V gene is TRBV3-1 (or the pseudogene TRBV3-2), the J gene TRBJ1-5; D is unresolved. This CDR3 is built from 14 residues. Germline-derived CDR1 and CDR2 are LGHDT and YNNKEL (reference sequence). Trimming pared 1 base from V and 2 bases from J, leaving 6 bases between. The CDR3 spells CASSQAQGNQPQHF. In nucleotides, the CDR3 is TGTGCCAGCAGCCAAGCGCAGGGCAATCAGCCCCAGCATTTT.

CDR3 in DNA: TGTGCCAGCAGTTCAGGGGGCCTATATGGCTACACCTTC. Translated, it gives CASSSGGLYGYTF. This sequence joins TRBV2 and TRBJ1-2, with 8 nucleotides matching TRBD1. Germline values: CDR1 SNHLY, CDR2 FYNNEI. The V segment lost 5 bases and the J segment 5 bases; nucleotides outside the gene matches: 4. The CDR3 length is 13 residues. The full variable domain, rest sourced from reference TRBV2 and TRBJ1-2, is EPEVTQTPSHQVTQMGQEVILRCVPISNHLYFYWYRQILGQKVEFLVSFYNNEISEKSEIFDDQFSVERPDGSNFTLKIRSTKLEDSAMYFCASSSGGLYGYTFGSGTRLTVV.

V gene TRBV6-5 combines with J gene TRBJ1-2; no clear D gene. This CDR3 contains 13 residues. Germline values: CDR1 MNHEY, CDR2 SVGAGI. V dropped 6 bases and J dropped 8 bases, with 16 bases sitting between them. CDR3 sequence: CASSRQEVGGYTF. CDR3 sequence (DNA): TGTGCCAGCAGCCGTCAGGAGGTAGGAGGCTACACCTTC.

This clone was observed a handful of times. The chain has TRBV7-2 and TRBJ1-2, with TRBD1 identical over 7 bases. Germline values: CDR1 SGHTA, CDR2 FQGNSA. This CDR3 is 15 amino acids long. With V trimmed by 4 bases and J by 5 bases, 10 bases remained unmatched. CDR3 sequence reads: CASSSRQGSGYGYTF. In DNA form, the CDR3 reads TGTGCCAGCAGCTCTCGACAGGGTTCGGGGTATGGCTACACCTTC.

This clone was counted a few times. The rearrangement uses TRBV27 and TRBJ1-4; D unresolved. The CDR3 length is 13 residues. Germline CDR1 and CDR2: MNHEY and SMNVEV (reference sequence). V lost 4 bases and J lost 7, with 10 bases in between. The CDR3 spells CASSSGWPEKLFF. CDR3 coding DNA: TGTGCCAGCAGTTCCGGGTGGCCTGAAAAACTGTTTTTT.

This clone appeared a few times. The rearrangement joins TRBV7-2 to TRBJ2-3, with TRBD2 matching over 11 bases. The germline V gene encodes CDR1 SGHTA and CDR2 FQGNSA. The CDR3 spans 17 residues. The trim removed 1 base at V and 2 bases at J, leaving 5 bases unmatched. The CDR3 coding sequence is TGTGCCAGCAGCTTAGGAACTAGCGGGGGCTTCACAGATACGCAGTATTTT. It specifies CASSLGTSGGFTDTQYF.

The gene calls are TRBV9 and TRBJ1-2; D is ambiguous. The CDR3 is made up of 16 amino acids. Trimming took 3 bases from V and 6 from J, leaving 21 bases between them. The V gene's germline CDR1 is SGDLS and CDR2 YYNGEE. Here the CDR3 DNA reads TGTGCCAGCAGCGCCTCCTTGACATCTCCGGCCGATGGCTACACCTTC. This codes for CASSASLTSPADGYTF.

The V gene is TRBV5-6, the J gene TRBJ2-7, with unresolved D. The ends were cut back, 4 bases at V and 2 bases at J, with 7 bases in the middle. CDR1 and CDR2 (germline): SGHDT, YYEEEE. This CDR3 has 12 residues. The CDR3, as DNA: TGTGCCAGCAGCCTACGCACCTACGAGCAGTACTTC. It translates to CASSLRTYEQYF. The whole variable domain, remainder taken from reference TRBV5-6 and TRBJ2-7, is DAGVTQSPTHLIKTRGQQVTLRCSPKSGHDTVSWYQQALGQGPQFIFQYYEEEERQRGNFPDRFSGHQFPNYSSELNVNALLLGDSALYLCASSLRTYEQYFGPGTRLTVT.

The chain links TRBV5-1 to TRBJ1-6, with D possibly being TRBD1 (5 bases). The length of the CDR3 is 16 residues. The germline V and J ends were trimmed by 4 bases and 4 bases, with 15 bases remaining between them. Looked up from germline, CDR1 is SGHRS and CDR2 is YFSETQ. The CDR3: CASSVGGDLYNSPLHF. The CDR3 bases are TGCGCCAGCAGCGTAGGAGGGGACCTTTATAATTCACCCCTCCACTTT.

V is TRBV7-8 and J is TRBJ1-1, with D uncertain. The CDR3 is made up of 13 amino acids. The V end lost 1 base, the J end lost 5 bases, and 8 bases lay between the germline ends. Germline loops: CDR1 SGHVS, CDR2 FQNEAQ. The CDR3 sequence: CASSLEPGTEAFF. Written as DNA, the CDR3 is TGTGCCAGCAGCTTAGAACCGGGGACTGAAGCTTTCTTT.

The chain is built from TRBV6-5 and TRBJ1-5, with a weak D call TRBD1 (6 bases). Per germline, CDR1 MNHEY and CDR2 SVGAGI. CDR3 length: 15 amino acids. The ends were cut back, 7 bases at V and 1 base at J, with 14 bases in the middle. The DNA for the CDR3 is TGTGCCAGCACCAGCGGGGGGCTCAGCAATCAGCCCCAGCATTTT. Residues: CASTSGGLSNQPQHF.